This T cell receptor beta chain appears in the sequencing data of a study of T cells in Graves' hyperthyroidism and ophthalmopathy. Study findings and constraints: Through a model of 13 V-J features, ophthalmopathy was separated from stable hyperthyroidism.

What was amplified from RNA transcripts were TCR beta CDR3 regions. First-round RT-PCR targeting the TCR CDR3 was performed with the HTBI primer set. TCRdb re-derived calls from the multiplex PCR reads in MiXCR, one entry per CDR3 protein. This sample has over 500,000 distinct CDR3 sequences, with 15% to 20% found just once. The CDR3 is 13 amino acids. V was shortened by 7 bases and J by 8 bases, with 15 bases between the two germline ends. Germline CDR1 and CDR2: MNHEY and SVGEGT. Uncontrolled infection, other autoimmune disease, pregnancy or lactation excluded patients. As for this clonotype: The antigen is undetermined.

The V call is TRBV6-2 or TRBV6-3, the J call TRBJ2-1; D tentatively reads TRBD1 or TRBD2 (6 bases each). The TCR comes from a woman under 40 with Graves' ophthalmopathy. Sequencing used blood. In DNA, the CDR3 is TGTGCCAGCACAACGGGGGCCCCCTATGAGCAGTTCTTC. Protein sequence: CASTTGAPYEQFF.